These T cell receptor beta chains were read from a single sample in a study of beta chain features in type 1 diabetes. Method: immunoSEQ multiplex PCR; TCRdb's copy keeps in-frame clones and lacks some. The sample holds roughly 380,000 clones, around 20% seen once. Sequencing was carried out using naive CD4+ T cells from blood. These receptors originate from a woman between 18 and 29 years old in good health. Each CDR3 is given with its conserved first and last residue. The order of the fields is clone size, J gene, V gene, CDR3 protein. A row's size may be missing; if present it is once, few, many or a size class.

>few|TRBJ2-1|TRBV7-9
CASSLSRGSSYNEQFF
>.|TRBJ2-6|TRBV6-5
CASRAPGANVLTF
>.|TRBJ1-1|TRBV27
CASSLYRQAGQAFF
>few|TRBJ1-3|TRBV7-2
CASSVGQGVLMDTIYF
>.|TRBJ2-7|TRBV30
CAWSNGSPGVDEQYF
>.|TRBJ1-5|TRBV30
CAWSGGRGGTYSNQPQHF
>.|TRBJ2-7|TRBV7-2
CASSLSNSGVDEQYF
>few|TRBJ1-5|TRBV7-9
CASSSGTGGSIQPQHF
>.|TRBJ2-7|TRBV11-2
CASRSIAGGSSYEQYF
>.|TRBJ2-7|TRBV5-4
CASSSGGQGLSYEQYF
>few|TRBJ2-7|TRBV11-2
CASSSPSESGRNSYEQYF
>few|TRBJ2-1|TRBV4-3
CASSLAGGVYNEQFF
>.|TRBJ2-5|TRBV7-2
CASSLGASGRGTQYF
>.|TRBJ2-5|TRBV6-1
CASTEETQYF
>.|TRBJ1-1|TRBV30
CAWIRAGTEAFF
>few|TRBJ2-5|TRBV2
CASSERAAQETQYF
>.|TRBJ2-7|TRBV18
CASSPGTGRYEQYF
>.|TRBJ2-1|TRBV4-2
CASSPPTSGGSYNEQFF